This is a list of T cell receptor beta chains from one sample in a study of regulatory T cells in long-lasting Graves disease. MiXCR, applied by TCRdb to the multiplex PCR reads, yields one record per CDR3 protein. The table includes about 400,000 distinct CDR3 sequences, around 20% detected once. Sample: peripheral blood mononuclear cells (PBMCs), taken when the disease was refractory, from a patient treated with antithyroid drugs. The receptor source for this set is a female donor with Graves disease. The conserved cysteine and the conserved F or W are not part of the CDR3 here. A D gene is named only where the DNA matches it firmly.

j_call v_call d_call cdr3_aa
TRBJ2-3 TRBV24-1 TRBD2 ATSDTGLAGTDTQY
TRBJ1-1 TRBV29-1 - SVEKTETEAF
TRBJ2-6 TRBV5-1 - ASRLTTAGANVLT
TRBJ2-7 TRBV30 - AWRAGYSYEQY
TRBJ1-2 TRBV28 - ASNPQGIHYGYT
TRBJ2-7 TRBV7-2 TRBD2 ASSLGQAGASGEQY
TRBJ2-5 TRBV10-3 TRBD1 ATRTGTQETQY
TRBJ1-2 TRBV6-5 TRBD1 ASSSRGRGLGGYT
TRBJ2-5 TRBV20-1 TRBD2 SALRTSGRRETQY
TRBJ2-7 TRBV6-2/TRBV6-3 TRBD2 ASSPSGRGAYEQY
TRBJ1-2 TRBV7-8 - ASSRDGNYGYT
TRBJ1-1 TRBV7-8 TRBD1 ASSLQGAYEAF
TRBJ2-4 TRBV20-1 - SARDGAKNIQY
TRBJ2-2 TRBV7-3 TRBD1 ASSQGQGASGGELF
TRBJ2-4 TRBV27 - ASSLSLGSGIQY
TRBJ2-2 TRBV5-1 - ASSLQEVGTGELF
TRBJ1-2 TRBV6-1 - ASSAGDYGYT
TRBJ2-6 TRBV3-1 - ASSHLSGANVLT